The 18 T cell receptor beta chains given below trace back to one sample, sequenced in a study of early T cells in non-severe SARS-CoV-2 infection (dated by TCRdb to the early 2020s). Libraries were constructed by 5' RACE. The listed sequencing device is NextSeq 500. TCRdb reprocessed the public reads (quality trimming at Q25 with fastp, clone calling with MiXCR) and kept in-frame beta chains. Each entry merges the rows of one CDR3 protein and shows their most common DNA and genes. Present in this sample are roughly 60,000 distinct CDR3 sequences, around 10% of which were seen just once. The ten largest clones take up roughly 3% of the sample. This specimen was whole blood, taken at baseline. The receptors derive from an adult who was a healthcare worker with PCR-confirmed SARS-CoV-2 infection or an uninfected control (not recorded which).

This clonotype occurred a few times. The chain combines TRBV14 with TRBJ2-7; D call uncertain. The CDR3 is 14 residues long. Deletions cut 0 bases from V and 0 bases from J, with 6 bases between. Germline V gene lookup returns CDR1 SGHDN and CDR2 FVKESK. The CDR3 region is CASSQEWSSYEQYF. CDR3 bases: TGTGCCAGCAGCCAAGAGTGGAGCTCCTACGAGCAGTACTTC.

This clonotype was observed a handful of times. In DNA form, the CDR3 reads TGTGCCAGCAGGGACCGGGACAACTGGAACACTGAAGCTTTCTTT. This translates into CASRDRDNWNTEAFF. The rearrangement uses TRBV6-5 and TRBJ1-1; possible D gene TRBD1, 6 bases. Trimming took 6 bases from V and 1 from J, leaving 15 bases between them. CDR3 length: 15 residues. Germline CDR1 reads MNHEY; CDR2 reads SVGAGI.

The chain is built from TRBV5-1 and TRBJ2-2; 8 positions match TRBD2. Germline V gene lookup returns CDR1 SGHRS and CDR2 YFSETQ. J was trimmed by 3 bases and V by 0 bases; bases with no gene match: 4. The CDR3 sequence is 16 residues long. The CDR3 loop reads CASSLGPSGYTGELFF. The CDR3 region has the DNA TGCGCCAGCAGCTTGGGACCTAGCGGGTACACCGGGGAGCTGTTTTTT.

This clonotype was detected many times. This chain connects TRBV4-3 to TRBJ2-3, with D uncertain. This CDR3 is built from 15 residues. V lost 0 bases, J lost 3 bases, and 10 bases lay in between. Per germline, CDR1 LGHNA and CDR2 YSLEER. CDR3 nucleotides: TGCGCCAGCAGCCAAGACGTTGGTGGGACAGATACGCAGTATTTT. It yields the protein CASSQDVGGTDTQYF.

This clonotype occurred many times. The chain combines TRBV7-9 with TRBJ2-1; 9 bases map to TRBD2. The CDR3 runs 17 residues. V shed 6 bases, J shed 3 bases, and the junction held 12 bases outside the gene matches. Germline CDR1 and CDR2: SEHNR and FQNEAQ (reference sequence). CDR3: CASRPLAGWLSYNEQFF. The CDR3 DNA reads TGTGCCAGCAGGCCTCTAGCGGGGTGGCTCAGCTACAATGAGCAGTTCTTC.

This clonotype was seen only a few times. J is TRBJ2-3 and V is TRBV7-6; 7 nucleotides line up with TRBD2. The CDR3 runs 13 residues. Germline CDR1 reads SGHVS; CDR2 reads FNYEAQ. Germline trimming cut 5 bases from V and 2 bases from J; bases unmatched to any gene: 1. CDR3 nucleotides: TGTGCCAGCAGCCGGGACTACACAGATACGCAGTATTTT. Translating it yields CASSRDYTDTQYF.

This clonotype was recorded many times. The V and J genes are TRBV7-2 and TRBJ2-1; D may be TRBD2 (7 bases). V lost 5 bases to trimming and J lost 3 bases, with 17 bases between them. The CDR3 spans 16 residues. Germline-derived CDR1 and CDR2 are SGHTA and FQGNSA. In DNA form, the CDR3 reads TGTGCCAGCAGCCTTATACTAGGGGGGGGCTACAATGAGCAGTTCTTC. Translating gives CASSLILGGGYNEQFF.

This clonotype was recorded at least ten times. The chain joins TRBV28 to TRBJ1-1; no clear D gene. Trimming removed 5 bases at V and 2 bases at J, with 15 bases between. The CDR3 is 15 residues long. Per the germline V gene, CDR1 is MDHEN and CDR2 is SYDVKM. The CDR3 DNA follows: TGTGCCAGCAGTCCTCAGCCGGGCGGTAACACTGAAGCTTTCTTT. As protein: CASSPQPGGNTEAFF.

The chain employs TRBV7-2 and TRBJ2-5, with 9 bases fitting TRBD1. CDR1 SGHTA and CDR2 FQGNSA come from the germline V gene. J gave up 3 bases and V 4 bases, and 3 bases lay outside the gene matches. The CDR3 loop spans 14 amino acids. For the CDR3, the DNA is TGTGCCAGCAGCTATGGACAGGGGAAAGAGACCCAGTACTTC. It is translated as CASSYGQGKETQYF.

This clonotype was recorded a few times. The chain carries TRBV12-3 or TRBV12-4 and TRBJ2-3; D could derive from TRBD1 or TRBD2 (5 bases each). Trimming shortened V by 5 bases and J by 2 bases, and 14 bases separated the two germline ends. The CDR3 sequence is 15 residues long. CDR3: CASSPRDGNTDTQYF. The CDR3, as DNA: TGTGCCAGCAGTCCCCGGGACGGGAACACAGATACGCAGTATTTT.

This clonotype was observed at least ten times. The chain recombines TRBV10-3 with TRBJ2-7; D possibly corresponds to TRBD2 (5 bases). The CDR3 has 15 amino acids. Germline CDR1 is ENHRY and CDR2 is SYGVKD. Trimming took 0 bases from V and 5 from J, leaving 14 bases between them. CDR3 protein: CAISESTGIKNEQYF. The CDR3 nucleotides are TGTGCCATCAGTGAGTCGACCGGGATTAAGAACGAGCAGTACTTC.

This clonotype was observed a few times. The chain couples TRBV4-1 to TRBJ1-1; D is uncertain. The CDR3 length is 13 residues. Germline V gene sequence: CDR1 MGHRA, CDR2 YSYEKL. V was cut by 4 bases and J by 1 base, with 7 bases left in between. In nucleotides, the CDR3 is TGCGCCAGCAGCCTAAGGGAGAACACTGAAGCTTTCTTT. Translating gives CASSLRENTEAFF.

The chain has TRBV2 and TRBJ2-2; no clear D gene. Germline V lookup: CDR1 SNHLY, CDR2 FYNNEI. Trimming cost V 2 bases and J 4 bases, with 14 bases left between them. There are 16 residues in the CDR3. The CDR3 sequence is CASSEIWLQSTGELFF. DNA of the CDR3: TGTGCCAGCAGTGAAATATGGCTCCAAAGCACCGGGGAGCTGTTTTTT.

This clonotype was counted many times. The rearrangement uses TRBV5-1 and TRBJ1-1; no clear D. This CDR3 has 15 residues. V lost 2 bases and J 1 base, leaving 12 bases between the germline ends. Germline V lookup: CDR1 SGHRS, CDR2 YFSETQ. The CDR3 region has the DNA TGCGCCAGCAGCTTAGACGTACATGGGAACACTGAAGCTTTCTTT. Amino acid sequence: CASSLDVHGNTEAFF.

The CDR3 here is CASSSRSHHSTYNEQFF. CDR3 coding DNA: TGTGCCAGCAGCTCCCGTAGTCACCATTCTACCTACAATGAGCAGTTCTTC. The chain joins TRBV7-6 to TRBJ2-1; D not resolved. Germline V gene lookup returns CDR1 SGHVS and CDR2 FNYEAQ. Between the trimmed V and J ends, which lost 4 bases and 2 bases, there was a span of 18 bases. The CDR3 consists of 17 residues.

A few counts support this clonotype. This chain joins TRBV25-1 and TRBJ2-5; perhaps TRBD2 as D (6 bases). The V end was cut by 2 bases, the J end by 2 bases, with 6 bases between. The germline CDR1 and CDR2 sequences are MGHDK and SYGVNS. The CDR3 runs to 13 residues. CDR3 DNA: TGTGCCAGCAGTGAACGGGGGCAAGAGACCCAGTACTTC. It yields the protein CASSERGQETQYF.

This chain joins TRBV11-2 and TRBJ1-4; the D is unclear. The ends were cut back, 3 bases at V and 0 bases at J, with 8 bases in the middle. The length of the CDR3 is 15 residues. Germline lookup yields CDR1 SGHAT and CDR2 FQNNGV. In nucleotides, the CDR3 is TGTGCCAGCAGCTTCGTTCGCGCAACTAATGAAAAACTGTTTTTT. It yields the protein CASSFVRATNEKLFF.

This sequence joins TRBV6-5 and TRBJ1-2; 9 nucleotides agree with TRBD1. CDR1 and CDR2 (germline): MNHEY, SVGAGI. The CDR3 totals 12 residues. V shed 6 bases, J shed 8 bases, and the junction held 4 bases outside the gene matches. The CDR3 DNA reads as TGTGCCAGCAGGAGGACAGGGGAAGGCTACACCTTC. It translates to CASRRTGEGYTF.